The clone carrying this TCR beta chain was picked up a small number of times. Antigen specificity is unknown. V dropped 1 base and J dropped 2; count of bases not matched to a gene: 10. This CDR3 comprises 19 residues. From germline, CDR1 is KGHSH and CDR2 LQKENI. The authors made cDNA by 5'RACE with 10-nucleotide random UMIs. One entry per CDR3 protein results from TCRdb running MiXCR on the 5' RACE reads. This sample has tens of thousands of distinct CDR3 sequences; more than 6% occur once, and the top ten carry under 5.5%. This entry belongs to a study of neurological immune-mediated disorders. Study-level results: The greatest TCR clonal expansion appeared in HTLV-1-associated myelopathy and the smallest, falling below healthy controls, in multiple sclerosis.

Sequences were obtained from PBMCs. V and J are TRBV18 and TRBJ1-4; 10 nucleotides line up with TRBD1. The source of this sequence is a woman between 35 and 50 years old in good health. In nucleotides, the CDR3 is TGTGCCAGCTCACCACGAGTGCTGGGACAGGGGACGACTAATGAAAAACTGTTTTTT. Translation: CASSPRVLGQGTTNEKLFF.